The TCR beta chain under discussion was sequenced for a study of blood T cell repertoires in COVID-19. About the study: PBMCs, B-cell-depleted T cells, or T cells were the source of the cDNA or gDNA that made up the material.

CDR3 length: 15 amino acids. The trim removed 0 bases at V and 4 bases at J, leaving 4 bases unmatched. Germline lookup yields CDR1 MGHRA and CDR2 YSYEKL. As originally analysed: Estimates of nucleated cell counts were drawn from the amplification of reference gene primers. Method: immunoSEQ multiplex PCR; TCRdb's copy keeps in-frame clones and lacks some. The D gene and trimming were derived from the DNA, and the V and J assignments and clone size from that table. The data show around 150,000 clones, over 70% seen once. A single count supports this clone. The sequence came from a woman older than 75 with active or convalescent COVID-19. The rearrangement links TRBV4-1 to TRBJ1-1; 8 bases agree with TRBD1. Material for sequencing was peripheral blood. CDR3 sequence (DNA): TGCGCCAGCAGCCAAGAAGGACAGGGCTCCACTGAAGCTTTCTTT. Its translation: CASSQEGQGSTEAFF.